This TCR beta chain was sequenced during a study of tumor and adjacent non-tumor tissue in lung cancer. TCRbeta libraries were built with three rounds of nested PCR, modified from ARM-PCR. MiXCR was run by TCRdb on the multiplex PCR reads, yielding one entry per CDR3 protein. The sample lists roughly 69,000 distinct CDR3 sequences, roughly 77% occurring once. Study results and limitations: TCR diversity was significantly greater in tumor than normal lung tissue.

Notes on this clonotype: The antigen remains unidentified. As the CDR3 is not closed by the conserved phenylalanine or tryptophan, this likely results from a read error.

This sample's RNA came from whole unsorted tissue. This non-tumor lung sample came from over 3 cm beyond the tumor edge. The CDR3 totals 16 residues. Germline CDR1 is SGHNT and CDR2 is YYREEE (reference sequence). This sequence was found in a man aged 60-69 years with non-small cell lung cancer. The chain joins TRBV5-4 to TRBJ2-3; D is unresolved. The DNA end is a closer match to TRBJ1-5, so the J assignment may be wrong. Specimen: distant non-tumor lung tissue. The CDR3 loop reads CASSPIEWEPGDTQHS. In DNA, the CDR3 is TGTGCCAGCAGCCCTATCGAGTGGGAACCTGGAGATACGCAGCATTCT.